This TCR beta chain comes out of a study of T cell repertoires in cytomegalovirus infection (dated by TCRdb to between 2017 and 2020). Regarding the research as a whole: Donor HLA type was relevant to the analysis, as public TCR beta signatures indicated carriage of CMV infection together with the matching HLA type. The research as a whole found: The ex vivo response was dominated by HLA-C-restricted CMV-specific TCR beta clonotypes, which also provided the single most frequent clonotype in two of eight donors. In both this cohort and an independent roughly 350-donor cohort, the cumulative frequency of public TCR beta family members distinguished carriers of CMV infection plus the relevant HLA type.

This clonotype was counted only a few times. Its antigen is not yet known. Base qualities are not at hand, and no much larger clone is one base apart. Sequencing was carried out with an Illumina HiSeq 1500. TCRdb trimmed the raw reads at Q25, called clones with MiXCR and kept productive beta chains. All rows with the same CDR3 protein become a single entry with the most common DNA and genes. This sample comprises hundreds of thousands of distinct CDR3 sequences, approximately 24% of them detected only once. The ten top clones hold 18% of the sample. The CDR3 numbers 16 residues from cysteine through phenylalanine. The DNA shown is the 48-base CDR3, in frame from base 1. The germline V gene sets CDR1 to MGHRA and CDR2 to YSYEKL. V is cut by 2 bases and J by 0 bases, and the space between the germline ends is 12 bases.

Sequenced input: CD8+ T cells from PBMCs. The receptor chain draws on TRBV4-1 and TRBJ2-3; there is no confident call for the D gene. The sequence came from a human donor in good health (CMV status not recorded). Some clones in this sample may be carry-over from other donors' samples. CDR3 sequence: CASSQQTLTSTDTQYF. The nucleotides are TGCGCCAGCAGCCAACAGACACTGACTAGCACAGATACGCAGTATTTT.